The rows below give T cell receptor beta chains drawn from one sample of a study of cytomegalovirus exposure and HLA in healthy donors. Sequenced by immunoSEQ multiplex PCR; TCRdb stores in-frame clones only, minus some. Among under 70,000 clones listed, roughly 90% were seen once. The specimen sequenced was PBMCs. The receptors derive from a woman aged 25 to 39 in good health and CMV-seronegative. Each CDR3 is given with its conserved first and last residue. D genes are given only for firm matches. Not all rows give a size; the values are once, few, many and, for expanded clones, a class.

abundance	v_gene	j_gene	d_gene	CDR3aa	CDR3nt
.	TRBV13	TRBJ2-7	.	CASSYRRANLYEQYF	TGTGCCAGCAGCTACCGGAGGGCCAATCTTTACGAGCAGTACTTC
.	TRBV20-1	TRBJ2-7	.	CSARQGYEQYF	TGCAGTGCTAGGCAGGGATACGAGCAGTACTTC
.	TRBV2	TRBJ2-7	.	CASSDPNADYEQYF	TGTGCCAGCAGTGACCCGAATGCGGACTACGAGCAGTACTTC
.	TRBV19	TRBJ2-3	TRBD2	CASSLRTSGRTDTQYF	TGTGCCAGTAGTCTCCGGACTAGCGGGAGGACAGATACGCAGTATTTT
.	TRBV11-3	TRBJ2-3	.	CASSSPLRSDTQYF	TGTGCCAGCAGCTCTCCACTACGATCGGATACGCAGTATTTT
.	TRBV6-1	TRBJ2-7	.	CASSVELRRYEQYF	TGTGCCAGCAGTGTGGAGTTAAGGAGGTACGAGCAGTACTTC
.	TRBV28	TRBJ2-7	TRBD2	CASSLYRGLVGYEQYF	TGTGCCAGCAGTTTGTATAGAGGACTAGTTGGCTACGAGCAGTACTTC
.	TRBV5-4	TRBJ2-7	.	CASSLAGVPSYEQYF	TGTGCCAGCAGCTTGGCGGGAGTCCCCTCCTACGAGCAGTACTTC
.	TRBV7-2	TRBJ2-2	.	CASSLINTGELFF	TGTGCCAGCAGCTTAATAAACACCGGGGAGCTGTTTTTT
.	TRBV19	TRBJ2-1	.	CATGGNEQFF	TGTGCCACCGGTGGCAATGAGCAGTTCTTC
.	TRBV5-5	TRBJ1-2	.	CASSSDFYGYTF	TGTGCCAGCAGCTCGGACTTCTATGGCTACACCTTC
.	TRBV4-3	TRBJ2-1	TRBD2	CASSPTSGRYYNEQFF	TGCGCCAGCAGCCCGACTAGCGGGAGGTATTACAATGAGCAGTTCTTC
.	TRBV25-1	TRBJ2-2	TRBD1	CASSDAGGATGELFF	TGTGCCAGCAGTGACGCAGGGGGCGCGACCGGGGAGCTGTTTTTT
.	TRBV5-1	TRBJ2-7	TRBD2	CASSLGTSGRYEQYF	TGCGCCAGCAGCTTGGGGACTAGCGGGAGGTACGAGCAGTACTTC
once	TRBV29-1	TRBJ2-3	.	CSVAVWDGLRTDTQYF	TGCAGCGTTGCGGTCTGGGATGGACTCCGGACAGATACGCAGTATTTT
.	TRBV21-1	TRBJ2-7	.	CASSRDRSSYEQYF	TGTGCCAGCAGCAGGGACAGGAGCTCCTACGAGCAGTACTTC
.	TRBV7-3	TRBJ1-3	.	CASSLTAGSGNTIYF	TGTGCCAGCAGCTTAACTGCGGGATCTGGAAACACCATATATTTT
.	TRBV19	TRBJ1-2	.	CASSIAQARNYGYTF	TGTGCCAGTAGTATAGCCCAGGCACGCAACTATGGCTACACCTTC
few	TRBV2	TRBJ2-7	.	CASSRGGIDINEQYF	TGTGCCAGCTCAAGAGGCGGGATAGACATTAACGAGCAGTACTTC
.	TRBV28	TRBJ2-7	.	CASSPDRYEQYF	TGTGCCAGCAGCCCAGACAGATACGAGCAGTACTTC
.	TRBV6-1	TRBJ2-5	TRBD2	CASSAGLARETQYF	TGTGCCAGCAGCGCGGGACTAGCGAGAGAGACCCAGTACTTC
few	TRBV19	TRBJ2-7	TRBD2	CASSISLRRELQYEQYF	TGTGCCAGTAGTATCTCCCTGAGGCGGGAGCTTCAATACGAGCAGTACTTC
.	TRBV7-2	TRBJ2-7	.	CASSLNPDITYEQYF	TGTGCCAGCAGCTTAAATCCGGACATAACCTACGAGCAGTACTTC
.	TRBV7-3	TRBJ2-2	.	CVSSSSRDTGELFF	TGTGTCAGCAGCAGTTCAAGAGACACCGGGGAGCTGTTTTTT
.	TRBV19	TRBJ1-1	.	CASSIGWSTEAFF	TGTGCCAGTAGTATCGGGTGGAGCACTGAAGCTTTCTTT
.	TRBV5-1	TRBJ2-2	.	CASRPSVEGGELFF	TGCGCCAGCCGCCCTTCGGTGGAGGGCGGGGAGCTGTTTTTT
.	TRBV2	TRBJ2-1	.	CASSGWGTETSYNEQFF	TGTGCCAGCAGTGGTTGGGGGACTGAAACCTCCTACAATGAGCAGTTCTTC
.	TRBV19	TRBJ1-5	.	CASSRGFYSNQPQHF	TGTGCCAGTAGTCGGGGTTTTTATAGCAATCAGCCCCAGCATTTT
few	TRBV6-5	TRBJ1-1	.	CASTLNTNTEAFF	TGTGCCAGCACCCTGAACACGAACACTGAAGCTTTCTTT
.	TRBV27	TRBJ2-1	TRBD2	CASRPVTSGAYNEQFF	TGTGCCAGCAGGCCAGTTACTAGCGGGGCGTACAATGAGCAGTTCTTC
.	TRBV6-6	TRBJ2-1	.	CASRGENSYNEQFF	TGTGCCAGCAGAGGGGAAAACTCCTACAATGAGCAGTTCTTC
.	TRBV5-8	TRBJ2-1	TRBD2	CASSLVQRGDNEQFF	TGTGCCAGCAGCTTGGTGCAGCGGGGGGACAATGAGCAGTTCTTC
.	TRBV6-5	TRBJ1-2	.	CASSSYSRSYGYTF	TGTGCCAGCAGTTCCTACTCCCGATCCTATGGCTACACCTTC
.	TRBV19	TRBJ2-1	TRBD2	CASSTSGNEQFF	TGTGCCAGTAGTACTAGCGGCAATGAGCAGTTCTTC
.	TRBV7-6	TRBJ2-1	.	CASSSTLGHLGFPFF	TGTGCCAGCAGTTCCACCCTGGGACACCTAGGCTTTCCGTTCTTC
.	TRBV7-3	TRBJ1-1	.	CASSSPTGPTEAFF	TGTGCCAGCAGCTCCCCCACAGGGCCCACTGAAGCTTTCTTT
.	TRBV5-3	TRBJ2-5	TRBD2	CARSSPTSGVAQETQYF	TGTGCCAGAAGCTCCCCGACTAGCGGAGTTGCCCAAGAGACCCAGTACTTC
.	TRBV27	TRBJ1-1	TRBD1	CASSKRTGAYTEAFF	TGTGCCAGCAGTAAAAGGACAGGGGCGTACACTGAAGCTTTCTTT
.	TRBV4-1	TRBJ1-5	TRBD1	CASSQGLRGTGGNNQPQHF	TGCGCCAGCAGCCAAGGACTAAGAGGGACAGGGGGCAACAATCAGCCCCAGCATTTT
.	TRBV7-9	TRBJ2-2	TRBD2	CASSLSGRVGELFF	TGTGCCAGCAGCTTATCAGGGAGGGTCGGGGAGCTGTTTTTT
.	TRBV5-1	TRBJ2-3	.	CASSASTGGTDTQYF	TGCGCCAGCAGCGCCTCTACGGGAGGCACAGATACGCAGTATTTT